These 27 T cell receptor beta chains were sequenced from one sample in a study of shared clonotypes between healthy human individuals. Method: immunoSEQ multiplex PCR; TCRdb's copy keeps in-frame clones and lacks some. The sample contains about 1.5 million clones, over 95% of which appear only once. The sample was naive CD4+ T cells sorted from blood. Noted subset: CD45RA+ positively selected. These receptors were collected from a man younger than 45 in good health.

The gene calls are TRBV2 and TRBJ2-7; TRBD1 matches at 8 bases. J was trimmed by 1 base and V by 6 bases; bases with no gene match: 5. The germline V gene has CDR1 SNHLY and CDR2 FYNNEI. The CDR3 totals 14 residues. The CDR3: CASSRGRLSYEQYF. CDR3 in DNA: TGTGCCAGCAGCAGGGGGCGTTTATCCTACGAGCAGTACTTC. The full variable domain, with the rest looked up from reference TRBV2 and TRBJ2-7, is EPEVTQTPSHQVTQMGQEVILRCVPISNHLYFYWYRQILGQKVEFLVSFYNNEISEKSEIFDDQFSVERPDGSNFTLKIRSTKLEDSAMYFCASSRGRLSYEQYFGPGTRLTVT.

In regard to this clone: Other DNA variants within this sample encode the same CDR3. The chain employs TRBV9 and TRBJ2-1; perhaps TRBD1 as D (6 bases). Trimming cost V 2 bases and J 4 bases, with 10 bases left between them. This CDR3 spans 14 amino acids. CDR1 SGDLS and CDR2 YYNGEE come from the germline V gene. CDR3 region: CASSVLGQYNEQFF. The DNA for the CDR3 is TGTGCCAGCAGCGTCCTAGGACAGTACAATGAGCAGTTCTTC.

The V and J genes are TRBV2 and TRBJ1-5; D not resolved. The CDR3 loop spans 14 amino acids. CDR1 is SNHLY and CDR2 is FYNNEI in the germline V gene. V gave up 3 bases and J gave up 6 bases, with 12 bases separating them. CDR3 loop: CASSDRQSGQPQHF. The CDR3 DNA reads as TGTGCCAGCAGTGATCGGCAGTCGGGTCAGCCCCAGCATTTT.

CDR3: CASSLYQGDQPQHF. CDR3 sequence (DNA): TGCGCCAGCAGCTTGTACCAGGGGGATCAGCCCCAGCATTTT. The chain combines TRBV5-1 with TRBJ1-5; 7 positions agree with TRBD1. Germline loops: CDR1 SGHRS, CDR2 YFSETQ. The CDR3 is made up of 14 amino acids. With 1 base clipped from V and 5 bases from J, the junction kept 3 bases outside the gene matches.

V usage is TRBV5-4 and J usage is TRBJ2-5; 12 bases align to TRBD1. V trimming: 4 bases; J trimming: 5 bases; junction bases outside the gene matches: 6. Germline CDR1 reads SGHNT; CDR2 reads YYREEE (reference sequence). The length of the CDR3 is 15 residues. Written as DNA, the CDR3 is TGTGCCAGCAGCAAGGGACAGGGGGCGCGGGAGACCCAGTACTTC. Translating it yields CASSKGQGARETQYF.

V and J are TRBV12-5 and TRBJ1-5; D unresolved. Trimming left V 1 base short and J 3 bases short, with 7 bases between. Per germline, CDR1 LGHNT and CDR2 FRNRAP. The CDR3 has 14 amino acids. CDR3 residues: CASGLGQNNQPQHF. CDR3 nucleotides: TGTGCTAGTGGTTTGGGACAAAACAATCAGCCCCAGCATTTT.

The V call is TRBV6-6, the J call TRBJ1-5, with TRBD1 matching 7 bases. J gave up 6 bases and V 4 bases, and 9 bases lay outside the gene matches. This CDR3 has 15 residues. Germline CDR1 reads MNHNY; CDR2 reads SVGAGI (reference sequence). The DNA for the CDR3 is TGTGCCAGCAGTTCCCCCAGGGGGACGACTCAGCCCCAGCATTTT. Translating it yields CASSSPRGTTQPQHF.

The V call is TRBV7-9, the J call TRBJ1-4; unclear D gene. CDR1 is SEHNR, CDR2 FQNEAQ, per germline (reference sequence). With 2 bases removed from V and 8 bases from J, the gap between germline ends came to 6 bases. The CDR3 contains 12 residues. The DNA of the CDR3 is TGTGCCAGCAGCTTATCCGTAGAAAAACTGTTTTTT. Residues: CASSLSVEKLFF.

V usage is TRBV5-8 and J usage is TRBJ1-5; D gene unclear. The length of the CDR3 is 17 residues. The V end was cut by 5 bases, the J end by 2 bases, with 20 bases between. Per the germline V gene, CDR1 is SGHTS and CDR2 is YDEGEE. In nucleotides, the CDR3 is TGTGCCAGCAGTCCTGGGCCTGAACGTTGGGGCAATCAGCCCCAGCATTTT. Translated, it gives CASSPGPERWGNQPQHF.

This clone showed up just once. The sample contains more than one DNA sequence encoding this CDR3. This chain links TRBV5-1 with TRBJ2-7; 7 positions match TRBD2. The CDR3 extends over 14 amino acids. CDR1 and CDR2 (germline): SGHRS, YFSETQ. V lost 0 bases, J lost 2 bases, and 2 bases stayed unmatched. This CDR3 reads CASSLAGGPYEQYF. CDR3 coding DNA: TGCGCCAGCAGCTTGGCGGGAGGCCCCTACGAGCAGTACTTC.

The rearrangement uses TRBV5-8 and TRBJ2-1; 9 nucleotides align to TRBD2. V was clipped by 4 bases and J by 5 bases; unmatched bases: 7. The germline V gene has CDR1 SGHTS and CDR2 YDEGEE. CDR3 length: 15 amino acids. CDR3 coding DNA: TGTGCCAGCAGCCTCGGGACTAGCTGGAACAATGAGCAGTTCTTC. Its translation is CASSLGTSWNNEQFF.

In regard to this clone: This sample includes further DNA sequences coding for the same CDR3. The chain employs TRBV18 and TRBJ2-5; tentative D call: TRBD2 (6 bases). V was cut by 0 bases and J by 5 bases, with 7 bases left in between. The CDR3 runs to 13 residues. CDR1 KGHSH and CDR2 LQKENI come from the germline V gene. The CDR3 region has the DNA TGTGCCAGCTCACCACCTGGGAGGGAGACCCAGTACTTC. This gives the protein CASSPPGRETQYF.

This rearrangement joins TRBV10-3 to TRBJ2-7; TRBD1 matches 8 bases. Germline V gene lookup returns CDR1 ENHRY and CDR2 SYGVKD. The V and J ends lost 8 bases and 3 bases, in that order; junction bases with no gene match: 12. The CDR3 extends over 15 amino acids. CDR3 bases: TGTGCCATCCAGGGGCAGGGGGCGGCCGTCTACGAGCAGTACTTC. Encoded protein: CAIQGQGAAVYEQYF.

CDR3 amino acids: CAPGRGIYEQYF. The CDR3 bases are TGTGCCCCAGGAAGAGGGATCTACGAGCAGTACTTC. The chain links TRBV14 to TRBJ2-7; maybe TRBD2 (5 bases). V dropped 11 bases and J dropped 3 bases, with 14 bases sitting between them. Germline V gives CDR1 SGHDN, CDR2 FVKESK. The CDR3 loop spans 12 amino acids.

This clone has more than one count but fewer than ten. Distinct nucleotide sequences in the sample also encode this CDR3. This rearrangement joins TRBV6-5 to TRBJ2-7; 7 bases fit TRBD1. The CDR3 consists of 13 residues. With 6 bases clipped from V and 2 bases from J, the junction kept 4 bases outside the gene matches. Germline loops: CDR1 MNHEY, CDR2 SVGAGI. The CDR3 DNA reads TGTGCCAGCAGCCAGGGACAGACCTACGAGCAGTACTTC. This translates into CASSQGQTYEQYF.

DNA of the CDR3: TGTGCCAGCAGCCGGATCTTAGCAGATACGCAGTATTTT. It specifies CASSRILADTQYF. This chain uses TRBV5-5 with TRBJ2-3; D remains unclear. The CDR3 runs to 13 residues. CDR1 is SGHKS and CDR2 is YYEKEE in the germline V gene (reference sequence). Trimming stripped 4 bases from V and 4 bases from J, with 10 bases between.

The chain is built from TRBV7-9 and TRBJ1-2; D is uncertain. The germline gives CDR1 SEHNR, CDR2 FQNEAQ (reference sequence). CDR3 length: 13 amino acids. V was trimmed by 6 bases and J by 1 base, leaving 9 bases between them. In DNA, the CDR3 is TGTGCCAGCAGGGCGCCGGTTAACTATGGCTACACCTTC. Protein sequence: CASRAPVNYGYTF.

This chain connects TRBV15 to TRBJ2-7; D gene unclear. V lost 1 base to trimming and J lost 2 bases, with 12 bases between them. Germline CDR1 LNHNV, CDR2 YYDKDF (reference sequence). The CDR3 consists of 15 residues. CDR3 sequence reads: CATSRGRSDTYEQYF. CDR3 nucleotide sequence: TGTGCCACCAGCAGAGGTCGTTCAGACACCTACGAGCAGTACTTC.

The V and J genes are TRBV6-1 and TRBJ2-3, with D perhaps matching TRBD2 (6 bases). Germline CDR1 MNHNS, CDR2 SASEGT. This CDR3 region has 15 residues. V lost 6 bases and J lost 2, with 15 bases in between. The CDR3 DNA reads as TGTGCCAGCAGCCCTAGCGCCAAGATCACAGATACGCAGTATTTT. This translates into CASSPSAKITDTQYF.

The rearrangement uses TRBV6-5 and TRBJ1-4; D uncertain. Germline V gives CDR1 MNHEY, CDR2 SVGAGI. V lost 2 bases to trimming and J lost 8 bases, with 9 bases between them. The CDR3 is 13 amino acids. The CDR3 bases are TGTGCCAGCAGTTACACGGGCGGGGAAAAACTGTTTTTT. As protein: CASSYTGGEKLFF.

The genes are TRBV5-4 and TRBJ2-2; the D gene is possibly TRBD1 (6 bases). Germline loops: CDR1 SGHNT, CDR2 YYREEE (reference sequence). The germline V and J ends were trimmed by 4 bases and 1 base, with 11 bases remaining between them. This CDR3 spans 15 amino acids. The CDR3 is CASSPTGQNTGELFF. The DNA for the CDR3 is TGTGCCAGCAGCCCGACGGGACAGAACACCGGGGAGCTGTTTTTT.

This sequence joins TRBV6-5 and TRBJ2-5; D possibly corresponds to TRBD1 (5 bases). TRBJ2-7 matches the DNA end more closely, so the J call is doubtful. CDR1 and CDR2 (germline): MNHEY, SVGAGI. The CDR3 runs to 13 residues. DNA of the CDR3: TGTGCCAGCAGTTACTCGACAGTATACGAGCAGTACTTC. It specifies CASSYSTVYEQYF.

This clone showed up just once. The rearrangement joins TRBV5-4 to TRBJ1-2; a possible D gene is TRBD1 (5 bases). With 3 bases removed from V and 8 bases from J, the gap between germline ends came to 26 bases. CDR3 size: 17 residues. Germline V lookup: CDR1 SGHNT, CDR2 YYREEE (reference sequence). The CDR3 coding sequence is TGTGCCAGCAGCTCGACATGGTCGGGCCTAATAAGGGGCGGCTACACCTTC. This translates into CASSSTWSGLIRGGYTF.

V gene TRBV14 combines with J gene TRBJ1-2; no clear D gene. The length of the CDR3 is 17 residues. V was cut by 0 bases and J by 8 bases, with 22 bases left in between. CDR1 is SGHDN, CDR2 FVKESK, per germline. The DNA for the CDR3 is TGTGCCAGCAGCCAAGACCCCCAGCAAGGCTCAACTCGGGGCTACACCTTC. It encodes CASSQDPQQGSTRGYTF.

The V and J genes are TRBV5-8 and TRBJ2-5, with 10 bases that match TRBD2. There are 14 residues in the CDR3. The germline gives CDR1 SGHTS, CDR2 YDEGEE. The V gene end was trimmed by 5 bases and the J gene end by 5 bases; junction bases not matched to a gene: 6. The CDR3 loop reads CASSSGLAVETQYF. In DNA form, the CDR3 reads TGTGCCAGCAGTTCCGGACTAGCGGTCGAGACCCAGTACTTC.

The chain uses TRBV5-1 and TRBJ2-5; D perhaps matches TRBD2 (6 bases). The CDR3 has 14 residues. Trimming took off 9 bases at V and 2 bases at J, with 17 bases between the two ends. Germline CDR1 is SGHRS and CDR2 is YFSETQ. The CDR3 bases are TGCGCCACCAAAGCGGGCGGAGCTCAAGAGACCCAGTACTTC. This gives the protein CATKAGGAQETQYF. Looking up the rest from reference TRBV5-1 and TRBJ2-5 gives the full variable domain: KAGVTQTPRYLIKTRGQQVTLSCSPISGHRSVSWYQQTPGQGLQFLFEYFSETQRNKGNFPGRFSGRQFSNSRSEMNVSTLELGDSALYLCATKAGGAQETQYFGPGTRLLVL.

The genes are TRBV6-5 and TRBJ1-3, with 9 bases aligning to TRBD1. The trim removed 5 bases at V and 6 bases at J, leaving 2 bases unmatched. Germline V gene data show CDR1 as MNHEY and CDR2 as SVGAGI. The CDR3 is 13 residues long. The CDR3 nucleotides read TGTGCCAGCAGTCGGGACAGGGTAAACACCATATATTTT. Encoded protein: CASSRDRVNTIYF.